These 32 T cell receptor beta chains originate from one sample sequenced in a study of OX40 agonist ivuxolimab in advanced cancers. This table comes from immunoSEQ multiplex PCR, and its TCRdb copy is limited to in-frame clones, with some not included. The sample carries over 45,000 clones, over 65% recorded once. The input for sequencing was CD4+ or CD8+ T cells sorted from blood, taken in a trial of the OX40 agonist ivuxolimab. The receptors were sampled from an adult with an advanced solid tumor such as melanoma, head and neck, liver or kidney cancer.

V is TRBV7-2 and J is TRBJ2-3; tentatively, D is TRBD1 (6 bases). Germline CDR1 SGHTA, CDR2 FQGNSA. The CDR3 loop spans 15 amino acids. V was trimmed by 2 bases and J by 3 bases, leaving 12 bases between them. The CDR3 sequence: CASSLNRERTDTQYF. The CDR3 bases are TGTGCCAGCAGCTTAAACAGGGAAAGGACAGATACGCAGTATTTT.

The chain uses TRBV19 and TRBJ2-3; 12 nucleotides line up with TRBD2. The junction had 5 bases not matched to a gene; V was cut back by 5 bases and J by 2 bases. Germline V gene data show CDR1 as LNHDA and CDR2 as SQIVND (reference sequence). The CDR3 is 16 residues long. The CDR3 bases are TGTGCCAGTAGTCAACTAGCGGGGGGATTCACAGATACGCAGTATTTT. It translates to CASSQLAGGFTDTQYF.

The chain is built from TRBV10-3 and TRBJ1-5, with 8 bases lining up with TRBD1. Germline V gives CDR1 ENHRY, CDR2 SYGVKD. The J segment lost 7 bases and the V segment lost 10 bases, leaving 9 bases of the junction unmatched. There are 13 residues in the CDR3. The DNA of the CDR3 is TGTGCCACCCGGACAGGGCCCCGACAGCCCCAGCATTTT. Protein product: CATRTGPRQPQHF.

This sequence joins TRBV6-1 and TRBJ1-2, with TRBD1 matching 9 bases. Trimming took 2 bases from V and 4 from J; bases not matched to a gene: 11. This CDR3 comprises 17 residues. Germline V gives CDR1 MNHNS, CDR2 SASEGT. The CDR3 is CASSEPGTGFSGYGYTF. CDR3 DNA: TGTGCCAGCAGTGAACCCGGGACAGGGTTCTCTGGCTATGGCTACACCTTC.

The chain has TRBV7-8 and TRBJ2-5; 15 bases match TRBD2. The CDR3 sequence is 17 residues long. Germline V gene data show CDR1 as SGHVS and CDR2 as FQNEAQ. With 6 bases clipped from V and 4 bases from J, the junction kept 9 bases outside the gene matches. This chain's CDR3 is CASRGGTSGRTGETQYF. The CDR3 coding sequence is TGTGCCAGCAGGGGGGGGACTAGCGGGAGGACGGGAGAGACCCAGTACTTC.

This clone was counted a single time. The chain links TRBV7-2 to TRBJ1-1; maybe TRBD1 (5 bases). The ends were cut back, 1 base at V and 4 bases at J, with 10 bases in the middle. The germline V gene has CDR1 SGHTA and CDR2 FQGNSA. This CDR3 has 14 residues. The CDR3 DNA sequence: TGTGCCAGCAGCTTAGGAGGGGCGGCCACTGAAGCTTTCTTT. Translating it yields CASSLGGAATEAFF.

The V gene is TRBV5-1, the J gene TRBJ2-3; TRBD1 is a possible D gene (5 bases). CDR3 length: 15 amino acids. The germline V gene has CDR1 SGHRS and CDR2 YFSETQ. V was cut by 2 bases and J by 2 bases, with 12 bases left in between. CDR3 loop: CASSFFTRDTDTQYF. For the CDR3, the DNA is TGCGCCAGCAGCTTTTTCACCAGGGACACAGATACGCAGTATTTT.

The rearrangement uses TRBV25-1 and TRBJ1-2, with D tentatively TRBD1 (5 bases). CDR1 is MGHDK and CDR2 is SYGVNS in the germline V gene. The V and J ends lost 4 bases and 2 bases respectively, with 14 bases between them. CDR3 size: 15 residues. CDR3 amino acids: CASSAGAGVNYGYTF. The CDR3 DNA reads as TGTGCCAGCAGTGCCGGGGCGGGGGTGAACTATGGCTACACCTTC.

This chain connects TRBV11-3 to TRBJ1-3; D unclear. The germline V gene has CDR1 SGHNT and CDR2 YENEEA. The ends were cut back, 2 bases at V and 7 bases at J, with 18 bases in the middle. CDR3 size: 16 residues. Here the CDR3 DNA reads TGTGCCAGCAGCTTATCCGCCCAGCCCGAAATTAACACCATATATTTT. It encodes CASSLSAQPEINTIYF.

This CDR3 is CASSPQGADYGYTF. The DNA of the CDR3 is TGTGCCAGTAGTCCACAGGGGGCGGACTATGGCTACACCTTC. The J gene is TRBJ1-2, the V gene TRBV19; 9 bases are shared with TRBD1. V was pared by 5 bases and J by 3 bases, with 4 bases of the junction left unmatched. The CDR3 is made up of 14 amino acids. Germline V gives CDR1 LNHDA, CDR2 SQIVND (reference sequence).

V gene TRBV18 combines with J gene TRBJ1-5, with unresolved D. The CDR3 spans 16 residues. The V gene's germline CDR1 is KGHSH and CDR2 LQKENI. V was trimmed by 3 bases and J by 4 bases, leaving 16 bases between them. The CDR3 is CASSPQVVSPNQPQHF. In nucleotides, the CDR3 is TGTGCCAGCTCACCGCAGGTCGTGAGCCCTAATCAGCCCCAGCATTTT.

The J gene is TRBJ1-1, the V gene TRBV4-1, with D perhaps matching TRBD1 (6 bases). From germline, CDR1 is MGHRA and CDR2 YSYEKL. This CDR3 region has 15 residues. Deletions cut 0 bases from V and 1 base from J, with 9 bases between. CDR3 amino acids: CASSQDRGGNTEAFF. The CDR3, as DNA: TGCGCCAGCAGCCAAGATAGGGGGGGGAACACTGAAGCTTTCTTT.

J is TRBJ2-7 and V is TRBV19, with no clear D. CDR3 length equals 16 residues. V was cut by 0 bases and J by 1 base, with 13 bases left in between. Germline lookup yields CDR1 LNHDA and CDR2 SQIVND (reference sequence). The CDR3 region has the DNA TGTGCCAGTAGTATAGACGGCAGGTCGATTTCCTACGAGCAGTACTTC. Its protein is CASSIDGRSISYEQYF.

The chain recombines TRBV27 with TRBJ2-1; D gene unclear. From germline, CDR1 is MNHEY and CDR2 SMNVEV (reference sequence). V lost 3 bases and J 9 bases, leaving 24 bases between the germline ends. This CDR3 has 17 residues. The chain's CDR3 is CASSFRQSGFGNIEQFF. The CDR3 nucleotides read TGTGCCAGCAGTTTCCGTCAGTCAGGTTTTGGTAACATTGAGCAGTTCTTC.

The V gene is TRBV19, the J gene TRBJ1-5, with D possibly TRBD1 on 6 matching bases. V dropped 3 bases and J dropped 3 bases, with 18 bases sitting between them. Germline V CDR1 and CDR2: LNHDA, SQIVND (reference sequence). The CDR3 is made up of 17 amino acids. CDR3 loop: CASSMVGRTDFNQPQHF. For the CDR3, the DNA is TGTGCCAGTAGTATGGTGGGCCGGACAGATTTCAATCAGCCCCAGCATTTT. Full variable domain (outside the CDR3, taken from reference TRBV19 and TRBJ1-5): DGGITQSPKYLFRKEGQNVTLSCEQNLNHDAMYWYRQDPGQGLRLIYYSQIVNDFQKGDIAEGYSVSREKKESFPLTVTSAQKNPTAFYLCASSMVGRTDFNQPQHFGDGTRLSIL.

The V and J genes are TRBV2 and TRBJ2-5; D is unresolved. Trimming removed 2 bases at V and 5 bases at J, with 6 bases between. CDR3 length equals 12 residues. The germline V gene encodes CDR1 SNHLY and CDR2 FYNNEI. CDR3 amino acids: CASSESRETQYF. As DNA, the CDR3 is TGTGCCAGCAGTGAAAGTAGGGAGACCCAGTACTTC.

The DNA of the CDR3 is TGTGCCAGCAGTGATAGGAACGTTATTCAGCCCCAGCATTTT. Amino acid sequence: CASSDRNVIQPQHF. This chain uses TRBV6-1 with TRBJ1-5; D remains ambiguous. V was shortened by 3 bases and J by 6 bases, with 12 bases between the two germline ends. There are 14 residues in the CDR3. CDR1 is MNHNS, CDR2 SASEGT, per germline.

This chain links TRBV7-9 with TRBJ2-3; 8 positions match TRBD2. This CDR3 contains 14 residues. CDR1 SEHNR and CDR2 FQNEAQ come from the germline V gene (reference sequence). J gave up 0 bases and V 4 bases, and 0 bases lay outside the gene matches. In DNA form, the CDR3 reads TGTGCCAGCAGCTCTAGCGGGAGCACAGATACGCAGTATTTT. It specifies CASSSSGSTDTQYF.

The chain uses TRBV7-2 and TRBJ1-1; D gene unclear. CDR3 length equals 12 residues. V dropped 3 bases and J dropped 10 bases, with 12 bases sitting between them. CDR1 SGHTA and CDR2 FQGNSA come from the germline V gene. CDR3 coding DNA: TGTGCCAGCAGCTTGATCTCCGCTGCAGCTTTCTTT. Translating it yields CASSLISAAAFF.

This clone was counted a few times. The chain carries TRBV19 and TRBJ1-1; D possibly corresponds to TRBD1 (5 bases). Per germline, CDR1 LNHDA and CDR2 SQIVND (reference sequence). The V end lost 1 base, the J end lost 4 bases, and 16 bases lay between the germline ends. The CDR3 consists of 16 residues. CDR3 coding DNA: TGTGCCAGTAGTATAGGGGGGTGGCAGCGGGGCACTGAAGCTTTCTTT. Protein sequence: CASSIGGWQRGTEAFF.

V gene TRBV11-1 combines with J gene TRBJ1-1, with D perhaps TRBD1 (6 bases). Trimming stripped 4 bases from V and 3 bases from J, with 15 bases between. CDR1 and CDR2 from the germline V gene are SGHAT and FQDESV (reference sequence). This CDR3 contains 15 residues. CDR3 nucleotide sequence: TGTGCCAGCAGCTCCTACCGGGGGCCGGACACTGAAGCTTTCTTT. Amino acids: CASSSYRGPDTEAFF.

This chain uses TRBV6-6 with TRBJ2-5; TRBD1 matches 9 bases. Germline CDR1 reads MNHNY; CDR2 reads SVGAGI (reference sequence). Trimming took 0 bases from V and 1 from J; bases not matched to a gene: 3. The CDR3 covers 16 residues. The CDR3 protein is CASSYSGTGLQETQYF. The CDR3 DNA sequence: TGTGCCAGCAGTTACTCCGGGACAGGGCTCCAAGAGACCCAGTACTTC.

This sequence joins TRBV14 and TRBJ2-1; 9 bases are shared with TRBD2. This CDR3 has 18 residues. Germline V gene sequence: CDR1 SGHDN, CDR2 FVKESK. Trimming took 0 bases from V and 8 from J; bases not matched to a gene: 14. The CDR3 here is CASSQDRGLAGVGDEQFF. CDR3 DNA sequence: TGTGCCAGCAGCCAAGATAGGGGATTAGCGGGAGTGGGCGATGAGCAGTTCTTC.

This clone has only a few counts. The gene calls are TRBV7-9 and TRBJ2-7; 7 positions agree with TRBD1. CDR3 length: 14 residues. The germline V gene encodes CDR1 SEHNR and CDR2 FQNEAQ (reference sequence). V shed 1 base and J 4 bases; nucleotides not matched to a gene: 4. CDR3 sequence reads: CASSLEGGGYEQYF. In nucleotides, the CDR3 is TGTGCCAGCAGCTTAGAAGGGGGCGGGTACGAGCAGTACTTC.

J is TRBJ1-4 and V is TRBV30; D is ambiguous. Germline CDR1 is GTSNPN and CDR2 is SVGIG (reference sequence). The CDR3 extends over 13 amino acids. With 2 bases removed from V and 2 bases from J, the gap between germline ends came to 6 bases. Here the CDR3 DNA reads TGTGCCTGGAGTCACGATACTAATGAAAAACTGTTTTTT. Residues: CAWSHDTNEKLFF.

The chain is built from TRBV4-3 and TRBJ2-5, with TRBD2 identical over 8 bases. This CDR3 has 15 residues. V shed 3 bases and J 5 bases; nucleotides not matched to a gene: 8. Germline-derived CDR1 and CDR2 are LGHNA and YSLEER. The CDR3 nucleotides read TGCGCCAGCAGCCAGGGACTTCGGGGGGGGGAGACCCAGTACTTC. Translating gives CASSQGLRGGETQYF.

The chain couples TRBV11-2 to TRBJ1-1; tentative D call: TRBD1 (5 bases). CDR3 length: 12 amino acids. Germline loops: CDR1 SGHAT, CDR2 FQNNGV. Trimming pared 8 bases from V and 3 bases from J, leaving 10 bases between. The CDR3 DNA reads TGTGCCAGCGGAACAGGTTACACTGAAGCTTTCTTT. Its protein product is CASGTGYTEAFF.

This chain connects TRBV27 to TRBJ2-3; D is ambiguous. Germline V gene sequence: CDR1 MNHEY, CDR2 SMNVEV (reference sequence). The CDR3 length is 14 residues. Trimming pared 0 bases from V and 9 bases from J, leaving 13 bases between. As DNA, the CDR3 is TGTGCCAGCAGTTTATCGAAAGCAACCCCAACGCAGTATTTT. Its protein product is CASSLSKATPTQYF.

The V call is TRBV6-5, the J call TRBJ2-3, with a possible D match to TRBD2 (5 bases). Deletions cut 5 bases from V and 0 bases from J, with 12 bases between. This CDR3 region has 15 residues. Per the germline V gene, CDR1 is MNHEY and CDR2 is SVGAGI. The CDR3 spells CASSRVGLSTDTQYF. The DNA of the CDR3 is TGTGCCAGCAGTAGGGTAGGACTCAGCACAGATACGCAGTATTTT.

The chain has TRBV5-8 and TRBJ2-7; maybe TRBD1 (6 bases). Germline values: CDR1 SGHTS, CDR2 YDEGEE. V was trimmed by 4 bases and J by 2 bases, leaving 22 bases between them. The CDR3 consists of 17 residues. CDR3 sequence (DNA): TGTGCCAGCAGCCCTCTACTACAGGGACATCGACCCTACGAGCAGTACTTC. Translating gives CASSPLLQGHRPYEQYF.

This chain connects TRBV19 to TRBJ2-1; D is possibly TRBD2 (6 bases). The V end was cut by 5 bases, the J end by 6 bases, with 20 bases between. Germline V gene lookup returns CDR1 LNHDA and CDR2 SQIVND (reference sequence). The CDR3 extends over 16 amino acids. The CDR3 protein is CASSLGRRASINEQFF. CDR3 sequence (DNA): TGTGCCAGTAGTTTAGGTCGGAGGGCCTCCATCAATGAGCAGTTCTTC. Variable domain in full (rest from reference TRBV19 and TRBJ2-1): DGGITQSPKYLFRKEGQNVTLSCEQNLNHDAMYWYRQDPGQGLRLIYYSQIVNDFQKGDIAEGYSVSREKKESFPLTVTSAQKNPTAFYLCASSLGRRASINEQFFGPGTRLTVL.

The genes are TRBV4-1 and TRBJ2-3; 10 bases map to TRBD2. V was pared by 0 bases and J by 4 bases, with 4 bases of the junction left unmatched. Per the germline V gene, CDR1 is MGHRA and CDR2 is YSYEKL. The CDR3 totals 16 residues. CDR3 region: CASSQEWLAGADTQYF. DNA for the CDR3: TGCGCCAGCAGCCAAGAGTGGCTAGCGGGGGCAGATACGCAGTATTTT.